This TCR beta chain was retrieved from a study of cytomegalovirus exposure and HLA in healthy donors. Points from the study as a whole: In a later analysis, TCR beta V- and J-gene trimming showed a link to a missense DCLRE1C variant. For cytomegalovirus status, the classifier reportedly gave diagnoses with high specificity and sensitivity. There were around 160 TCR beta chains listed as cytomegalovirus-associated.

With 60 Vbeta and 13 Jbeta primers, the PCR was carried out. TCRdb's copy holds only in-frame clones and misses some; the assay was immunoSEQ multiplex PCR. In the table there are around 140,000 clones, around 83% of which are singletons. Note on this clone: What it binds is unknown.

The J segment lost 4 bases and the V segment lost 1 base, leaving 10 bases of the junction unmatched. The CDR3 runs 18 residues. Material for sequencing was PBMCs. The sequence was obtained from a woman aged 50 to 65 in good health and CMV-seropositive. The chain combines TRBV23-1 with TRBJ1-5; 10 positions agree with TRBD1. TRBV23-1 is labeled an ORF, and its function is uncertain. In DNA form, the CDR3 reads TGCGCCAGCAGTCAATTCGGCCCCGGGACAGGGGCTAATCAGCCCCAGCATTTT. It yields the protein CASSQFGPGTGANQPQHF.